This TCR beta chain stems from a study of T cells of healthy individuals (dated by TCRdb to 2017 to 2018). Inclusive of the bounding cysteine and phenylalanine, the CDR3 is 14 residues long. This entry keeps only the CDR3 DNA: 42 bases, framed from base 1. Trimming at the junction amounts to 5 bases on V and 4 bases on J, and the germline ends lie 11 bases apart. CDR1 is given as MDHEN and CDR2 as SYDVKM, both from the germline V gene. The library was produced with 5' RACE. TCRdb lists the instrument as Illumina MiSeq. The public reads were reprocessed in TCRdb via fastp at Q25 and MiXCR, keeping in-frame beta chains. Each entry merges the rows of one CDR3 protein and shows their most common DNA and genes. This sample lists around 79,000 distinct CDR3 sequences; 5% were detected once. Clones ranked in the top ten supply around 6.9% of the sample. The table lists this clonotype with a few counts. The clone's antigen remains unknown. No clone much larger than this one lies a single base away; base qualities are absent.

This clonotype originated in a female donor in good health. The chain was built from TRBV28 and TRBJ1-4; 5 matching bases give a weak D call of TRBD1. The sequenced DNA is TGTGCCAGCAGTCCCGGACAATTTAATGAAAAACTGTTTTTT. Translated, this gives CASSPGQFNEKLFF. With the rest looked up from the reference TRBV28 and TRBJ1-4 genes rather than sequenced, the full variable domain is DVKVTQSSRYLVKRTGEKVFLECVQDMDHENMFWYRQDPGLGLRLIYFSYDVKMKEKGDIPEGYSVSREKKERFSLILESASTNQTSMYLCASSPGQFNEKLFFGSGTQLSVL.